In its sample, the clone carrying this T cell receptor (beta chain) was seen a few times. The antigen is not known. The record originates from a study of T cells in Graves' hyperthyroidism and ophthalmopathy. Findings of the study overall: Ophthalmopathy and stable hyperthyroidism were told apart by a 13 V-J model.

Exclusion followed for patients with uncontrolled infection, other autoimmune disease, pregnancy or lactation. Cells are PBMCs isolated from approximately 9.2 ml of fresh blood. The V gene lost 3 bases and the J gene lost 0 bases, with 7 bases spanning the gap. The CDR3 sequence is 14 residues long. Germline V lookup: CDR1 WSHSY, CDR2 SAAADI. The CDR3 regions of TCR beta were amplified from RNA transcripts. TCR CDR3 underwent first-round RT-PCR with the HTBI primer set. TCRdb reanalysed the multiplex PCR reads using MiXCR and keeps one entry per CDR3 protein. The data hold 350,000 or so distinct CDR3 sequences, with about 18% observed a single time.

The sample consisted of blood. This TCR was sampled from a woman between 45 and 65 years old with Graves' hyperthyroidism. The chain uses TRBV10-2 and TRBJ2-3, with D hard to call. DNA of the CDR3: TGCGCCAGCAGTGATGGGTCCAGCACAGATACGCAGTATTTT. Its translation is CASSDGSSTDTQYF.